This TCR beta chain was identified during a study of blood T cell repertoires in COVID-19. Study summary: Samples taken during acute and convalescent COVID-19 were collected in the United States, Italy and Spain. PBMCs, B-cell-depleted T cells, or T cells were the source of the cDNA or gDNA that made up the material.

Per the authors' pipeline: Reference gene primer amplification gave estimated nucleated cell counts. The assay was immunoSEQ multiplex PCR, and TCRdb's table has in-frame clones only and misses some. V and J calls and clone size come straight from that table; D and trimming were deduced from the DNA. The table has some 77,000 clones, 90% seen once. This CDR3 is 11 amino acids long. The V end was cut by 2 bases, the J end by 11 bases, with 10 bases between. The germline CDR1 and CDR2 sequences are GTSNPN and SVGIG (reference sequence). This rearrangement joins TRBV30 to TRBJ1-5; unclear D gene. The clonotype originates from a woman of 80 years or more with active or convalescent COVID-19. Sequenced sample: peripheral blood. The CDR3 protein is CAWSREGAQHF. CDR3 nucleotides: TGTGCCTGGAGTCGTGAAGGAGCCCAGCATTTT.